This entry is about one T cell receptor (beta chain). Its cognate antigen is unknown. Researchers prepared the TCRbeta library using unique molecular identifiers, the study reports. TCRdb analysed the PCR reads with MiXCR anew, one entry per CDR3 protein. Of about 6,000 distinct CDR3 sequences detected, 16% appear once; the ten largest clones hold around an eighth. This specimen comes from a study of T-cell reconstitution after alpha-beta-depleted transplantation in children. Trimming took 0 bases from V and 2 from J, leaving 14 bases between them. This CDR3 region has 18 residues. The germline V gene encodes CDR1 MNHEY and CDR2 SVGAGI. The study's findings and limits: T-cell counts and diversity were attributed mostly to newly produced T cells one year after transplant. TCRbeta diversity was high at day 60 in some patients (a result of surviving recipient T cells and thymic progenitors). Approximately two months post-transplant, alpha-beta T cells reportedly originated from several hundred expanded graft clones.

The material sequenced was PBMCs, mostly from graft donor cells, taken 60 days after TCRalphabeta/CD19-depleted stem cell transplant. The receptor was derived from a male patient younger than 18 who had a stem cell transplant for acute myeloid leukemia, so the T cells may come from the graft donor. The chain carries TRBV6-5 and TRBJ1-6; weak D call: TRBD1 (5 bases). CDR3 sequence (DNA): TGTGCCAGCAGTTACTCGAGGTATCCAGGGACCTATAATTCACCCCTCCACTTT. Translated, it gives CASSYSRYPGTYNSPLHF.